These 6 T cell receptor beta chains share one sample of origin, sequenced in a study of shared clonotypes between healthy human individuals. The table came from immunoSEQ multiplex PCR; TCRdb's copy has only in-frame clones and leaves some out. The sample has nearly 500,000 clones, approximately 80% seen once. Sequencing input: PBMCs. All receptors derive from a woman aged 40 to 50 in good health. Some clones in this sample may be carry-over from other donors' samples.

The V and J genes are TRBV4-2 and TRBJ1-2; 10 bases line up with TRBD1. J was trimmed by 0 bases and V by 3 bases; bases with no gene match: 4. Germline lookup yields CDR1 LGHNA and CDR2 YNFKEQ. The CDR3 sequence is 16 residues long. The CDR3 region is CASSQPGTGANYGYTF. CDR3 DNA: TGTGCCAGCAGCCAGCCCGGGACAGGGGCTAACTATGGCTACACCTTC.

The chain couples TRBV16 to TRBJ2-1, with D perhaps being TRBD1 or TRBD2 (5 bases each). Germline V gives CDR1 KGHSY, CDR2 FQNENV. V lost 2 bases, J lost 2 bases, and 16 bases lay in between. CDR3 length equals 17 residues. The CDR3 DNA follows: TGTGCCAGCAGCCAAGCCCCCGGGGCAAACCCCTACAATGAGCAGTTCTTC. This encodes CASSQAPGANPYNEQFF.

This clone was detected only once. The chain combines TRBV15 with TRBJ2-5; D remains unclear. Germline loops: CDR1 LNHNV, CDR2 YYDKDF (reference sequence). CDR3 size: 15 residues. V lost 0 bases to trimming and J lost 2 bases, with 10 bases between them. CDR3 residues: CATSRDVGRQETQYF. CDR3 coding DNA: TGTGCCACCAGCAGAGATGTAGGGCGGCAAGAGACCCAGTACTTC. The entire variable domain, with the rest obtained from reference TRBV15 and TRBJ2-5, is as follows: DAMVIQNPRYQVTQFGKPVTLSCSQTLNHNVMYWYQQKSSQAPKLLFHYYDKDFNNEADTPDNFQSRRPNTSFCFLDIRSPGLGDTAMYLCATSRDVGRQETQYFGPGTRLLVL.

The chain employs TRBV19 and TRBJ1-2, with D possibly TRBD1 on 6 matching bases. The germline V and J ends were trimmed by 6 bases and 4 bases, with 15 bases remaining between them. The CDR3 spans 14 residues. The V gene's germline CDR1 is LNHDA and CDR2 SQIVND (reference sequence). The chain's CDR3 is CASRKDRTAYGYTF. In DNA, the CDR3 is TGTGCCAGTAGAAAAGACAGGACAGCCTATGGCTACACCTTC.

This rearrangement joins TRBV13 to TRBJ2-6; 9 positions agree with TRBD1. The CDR3 runs to 18 residues. Germline CDR1 and CDR2: PRHDT and FYEKMQ (reference sequence). V lost 5 bases to trimming and J lost 1 base; unmatched junction nucleotides: 9. The CDR3 DNA reads TGTGCCAGCAGCCTAAACAGGGGGCGGTTATCTGGGGCCAACGTCCTGACTTTC. Amino acids: CASSLNRGRLSGANVLTF.

This chain joins TRBV28 and TRBJ1-5; D is unresolved. CDR1 and CDR2 (germline): MDHEN, SYDVKM. The V and J ends lost 6 bases and 1 base respectively, with 10 bases between them. This CDR3 region has 14 residues. CDR3 DNA: TGTGCCAGCAGAGGCAGACGAAGCAATCAGCCCCAGCATTTT. Amino acid sequence: CASRGRRSNQPQHF.